The 11 T cell receptor beta chains in this list originate from one sample, sequenced in a study of T cell repertoires in cytomegalovirus infection. Their antigen targets remain unknown. TCRdb ran MiXCR on the reads and lists one entry per CDR3 protein. This sample has 750,000 to 950,000 distinct CDR3 sequences, with about 28% found just once. The sequencing here drew on cultured CD8+ T cells from PBMCs, taken from culture after CMV antigen stimulation. The receptor source for this set is a human donor in good health (CMV status not recorded). Some clones in this sample may be carry-over from other donors' samples.

The chain employs TRBV7-6 and TRBJ1-1, with D perhaps TRBD1 (6 bases). Germline V gives CDR1 SGHVS, CDR2 FNYEAQ. V was cut by 6 bases and J by 2 bases, with 16 bases left in between. This CDR3 contains 15 residues. The CDR3 loop is CASSSLQGRNTEAFF. The CDR3 DNA follows: TGTGCCAGCAGTTCCCTGCAGGGGAGAAACACTGAAGCTTTCTTT.

The rearrangement joins TRBV7-6 to TRBJ2-2, with TRBD1 matching 7 bases. Per germline, CDR1 SGHVS and CDR2 FNYEAQ. This CDR3 comprises 14 residues. The trim removed 5 bases at V and 5 bases at J, leaving 5 bases unmatched. Here the CDR3 reads CASSLGQITGELFF. The CDR3 DNA reads as TGTGCCAGCAGCCTGGGACAGATTACCGGGGAGCTGTTTTTT. The full variable domain, with the rest looked up from reference TRBV7-6 and TRBJ2-2, is GAGVSQSPRYKVTKRGQDVALRCDPISGHVSLYWYRQALGQGPEFLTYFNYEAQQDKSGLPNDRFSAERPEGSISTLTIQRTEQRDSAMYRCASSLGQITGELFFGEGSRLTVL.

In this sample, this clonotype turned up a few times. The V gene is TRBV7-9, the J gene TRBJ1-2; no firm D call. This CDR3 comprises 14 residues. Between the trimmed V and J ends, which lost 2 bases and 4 bases, there was a span of 11 bases. The germline CDR1 and CDR2 sequences are SEHNR and FQNEAQ (reference sequence). CDR3 sequence: CASSLSGLGYGYTF. The CDR3 nucleotides are TGTGCCAGCAGCTTATCAGGCTTGGGCTATGGCTACACCTTC.

This clonotype has at least ten counts. V usage is TRBV7-8 and J usage is TRBJ2-3, with 9 bases fitting TRBD1. This CDR3 has 14 amino acids. CDR1 SGHVS and CDR2 FQNEAQ come from the germline V gene. The V and J ends lost 7 bases and 3 bases, in that order; junction bases with no gene match: 5. CDR3 in amino acids: CASNGQGTTDTQYF. CDR3 DNA: TGTGCCAGCAACGGACAGGGGACGACAGATACGCAGTATTTT.

The chain recombines TRBV3-1 with TRBJ1-2; TRBD1 might be the D (5 bases). Germline-derived CDR1 and CDR2 are LGHDT and YNNKEL (reference sequence). V dropped 1 base and J dropped 0 bases, with 9 bases sitting between them. CDR3 length: 15 amino acids. The CDR3 loop reads CASSQVAGSNYGYTF. For the CDR3, the DNA is TGTGCCAGCAGCCAAGTGGCAGGGTCTAACTATGGCTACACCTTC. Full variable domain (rest looked up from reference TRBV3-1 and TRBJ1-2): DTAVSQTPKYLVTQMGNDKSIKCEQNLGHDTMYWYKQDSKKFLKIMFSYNNKELIINETVPNRFSPKSPDKAHLNLHINSLELGDSAVYFCASSQVAGSNYGYTFGSGTRLTVV.

The chain carries TRBV20-1 and TRBJ1-5; no reliable D call. The CDR3 has 14 amino acids. With 2 bases removed from V and 3 bases from J, the gap between germline ends came to 11 bases. Germline V gene sequence: CDR1 DFQATT, CDR2 SNEGSKA (reference sequence). CDR3 sequence (DNA): TGCAGTGCTAGAAAAATGCAGATCAATCAGCCCCAGCATTTT. It yields the protein CSARKMQINQPQHF.

The gene calls are TRBV12-3 or TRBV12-4 and TRBJ2-1, with 7 bases fitting TRBD1. V dropped 4 bases and J dropped 5; count of bases not matched to a gene: 8. CDR3 length: 15 amino acids. CDR3 loop: CASSWPGTAHNEQFF. CDR3 nucleotides: TGTGCCAGCAGTTGGCCCGGGACAGCTCACAATGAGCAGTTCTTC.

This clonotype appeared once. A much larger clone is a single base away; this may be a read error. The DNA for the CDR3 is TGTGCCAGCAGCCCGGACAGGAACCTCTATGGCTACACCTTC. Protein sequence: CASSPDRNLYGYTF. The chain is built from TRBV7-9 and TRBJ1-2; 7 bases match TRBD1. This CDR3 contains 14 residues. Trimming at V came to 5 bases and at J to 4 bases, leaving 7 bases not matched to a gene. Germline-derived CDR1 and CDR2 are SEHNR and FQNEAQ (reference sequence).

V gene TRBV6-1 combines with J gene TRBJ2-3, with TRBD2 identical over 12 bases. The CDR3 is made up of 19 amino acids. V lost 2 bases to trimming and J lost 5 bases; unmatched junction nucleotides: 14. Germline loops: CDR1 MNHNS, CDR2 SASEGT. The CDR3 nucleotides are TGTGCCAGCAGTGAAAACCCCTCCCCGACTAGCGGGGGAGGAGATACGCAGTATTTT. Its protein product is CASSENPSPTSGGGDTQYF.

This clonotype showed up just a few times. This sequence joins TRBV7-9 and TRBJ1-5; D unresolved. This CDR3 has 17 amino acids. V shed 6 bases and J shed 1 base, with 19 bases lying between them. CDR1 is SEHNR, CDR2 FQNEAQ, per germline (reference sequence). The CDR3 here is CASSLVRVMGSNQPQHF. In DNA form, the CDR3 reads TGTGCCAGCAGTCTAGTCCGGGTTATGGGCAGCAATCAGCCCCAGCATTTT.

V and J are TRBV7-6 and TRBJ2-1, with D unresolved. Per the germline V gene, CDR1 is SGHVS and CDR2 is FNYEAQ. The CDR3 consists of 16 residues. Trimming shortened V by 3 bases and J by 0 bases, and 12 bases separated the two germline ends. The CDR3 sequence: CASSLSTQSSYNEQFF. CDR3 DNA sequence: TGTGCCAGCAGCTTGTCCACTCAAAGCTCCTACAATGAGCAGTTCTTC.